These 9 T cell receptor beta chains were all obtained from the same sample, sequenced in a study of cytomegalovirus exposure and HLA in healthy donors (dated by TCRdb to 2016 to 2017). The library was obtained by the immunoSEQ multiplex PCR assay. The multiplex PCR relied on a mix of 60 forward primers for TCR Vbeta segments and 13 reverse primers for TCR Jbeta segments. TCRdb retrieved this table from immuneACCESS and kept in-frame rearrangements only. Not all clones are present; in checked studies, unresolved V genes account for under half, and no reason is known for the remainder. Across this sample there are about 140,000 clones, with 60% to 85% seen only once. Clones ranked in the top ten supply more than 0.75% of the sample. Material: PBMCs. All receptors come from a man between 18 and 35 years old in good health and CMV-seronegative.

This chain joins TRBV5-4 and TRBJ2-1; 7 positions agree with TRBD1. Germline-derived CDR1 and CDR2 are SGHNT and YYREEE (reference sequence). V shed 4 bases and J 7 bases; nucleotides not matched to a gene: 5. The CDR3 sequence is 13 residues long. CDR3: CASSRRQGNEQFF. DNA of the CDR3: TGTGCCAGCAGCCGTAGACAGGGAAATGAGCAGTTCTTC.

This chain connects TRBV5-1 to TRBJ1-2; the match to TRBD1 covers 9 bases. From germline, CDR1 is SGHRS and CDR2 YFSETQ. J gave up 7 bases and V 4 bases, and 8 bases lay outside the gene matches. The length of the CDR3 is 14 residues. The CDR3 loop is CASSGQGTGSGYTF. The CDR3 DNA is TGCGCCAGCAGCGGACAGGGGACAGGTAGTGGCTACACCTTC. Drawing the rest from reference TRBV5-1 and TRBJ1-2, the complete variable domain is KAGVTQTPRYLIKTRGQQVTLSCSPISGHRSVSWYQQTPGQGLQFLFEYFSETQRNKGNFPGRFSGRQFSNSRSEMNVSTLELGDSALYLCASSGQGTGSGYTFGSGTRLTVV.

The chain recombines TRBV2 with TRBJ2-2, with 7 bases lining up with TRBD1. J was trimmed by 1 base and V by 5 bases; bases with no gene match: 13. The germline CDR1 and CDR2 sequences are SNHLY and FYNNEI. This CDR3 is 18 amino acids long. CDR3 coding DNA: TGTGCCAGCAGTATAGATCGGGACAGCGGAGTGAACACCGGGGAGCTGTTTTTT. Encoded protein: CASSIDRDSGVNTGELFF.

The rearrangement uses TRBV30 and TRBJ2-7, with 8 bases matching TRBD1. There are 13 residues in the CDR3. The V and J ends lost 4 bases and 4 bases, in that order; junction bases with no gene match: 6. From germline, CDR1 is GTSNPN and CDR2 SVGIG (reference sequence). The CDR3: CAWTGQGQYEQYF. The CDR3 DNA follows: TGTGCCTGGACAGGACAGGGTCAATACGAGCAGTACTTC.

This sequence joins TRBV7-2 and TRBJ2-1, with TRBD2 identical over 7 bases. The CDR3 length is 15 residues. The ends lost 2 bases at V and 3 bases at J; junction bases unmatched: 4. CDR1 is SGHTA and CDR2 is FQGNSA in the germline V gene. The CDR3 DNA reads TGTGCCAGCAGCTTAAGCGGGGCTATCTACAATGAGCAGTTCTTC. It translates to CASSLSGAIYNEQFF.

This chain uses TRBV29-1 with TRBJ2-1, with 10 positions matching TRBD1. The CDR3 extends over 15 amino acids. Germline trimming cut 6 bases from V and 9 bases from J; bases unmatched to any gene: 14. Looked up from germline, CDR1 is SQVTM and CDR2 is ANQGSEA. CDR3 residues: CSVLYRTGGGGEQFF. CDR3 sequence (DNA): TGCAGCGTCCTATATCGGACAGGGGGAGGAGGTGAGCAGTTCTTC.

The CDR3 sequence: CASSPRGGGDSYNEQFF. In DNA form, the CDR3 reads TGTGCCAGTAGCCCTCGGGGCGGGGGGGACTCCTACAATGAGCAGTTCTTC. The rearrangement uses TRBV19 and TRBJ2-1, with 9 nucleotides matching TRBD2. The CDR3 is made up of 17 amino acids. The germline CDR1 and CDR2 sequences are LNHDA and SQIVND (reference sequence). V dropped 6 bases and J dropped 0; count of bases not matched to a gene: 9.

V gene TRBV6-5 combines with J gene TRBJ2-5; 11 bases map to TRBD1. The J segment lost 9 bases and the V segment lost 6 bases, leaving 12 bases of the junction unmatched. This CDR3 has 15 amino acids. Germline CDR1 and CDR2: MNHEY and SVGAGI. CDR3 DNA sequence: TGTGCCAGCAGCTCTCCAACTCGGGACAGGGGGGCCCAGTACTTC. Protein: CASSSPTRDRGAQYF.

The chain links TRBV28 to TRBJ1-1, with 9 bases identical to TRBD1. The CDR3 runs 14 residues. Germline trimming cut 6 bases from V and 5 bases from J; bases unmatched to any gene: 7. In germline, CDR1 is MDHEN, CDR2 SYDVKM. The CDR3 region is CASRELGQGTEAFF. Written as DNA, the CDR3 is TGTGCCAGCAGGGAACTAGGACAGGGGACTGAAGCTTTCTTT.